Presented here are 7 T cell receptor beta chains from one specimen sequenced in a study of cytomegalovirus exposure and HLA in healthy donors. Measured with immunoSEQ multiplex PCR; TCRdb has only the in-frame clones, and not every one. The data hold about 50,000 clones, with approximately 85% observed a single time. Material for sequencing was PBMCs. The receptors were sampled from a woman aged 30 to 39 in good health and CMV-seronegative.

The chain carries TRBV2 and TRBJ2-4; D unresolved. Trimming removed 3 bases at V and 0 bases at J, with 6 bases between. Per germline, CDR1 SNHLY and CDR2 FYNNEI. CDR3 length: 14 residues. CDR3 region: CASSDRLAKNIQYF. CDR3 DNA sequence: TGTGCCAGCAGTGATCGTCTAGCCAAAAACATTCAGTACTTC.

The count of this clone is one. CDR3 protein: CASSRGQGGKTYEQYF. CDR3 nucleotides: TGTGCCAGCTCAAGGGGACAGGGGGGAAAGACCTACGAGCAGTACTTC. This chain connects TRBV18 to TRBJ2-7; 11 bases line up with TRBD1. The CDR3 is made up of 16 amino acids. Germline-derived CDR1 and CDR2 are KGHSH and LQKENI. Trimming removed 5 bases from V and 2 bases from J; junction bases left unmatched: 8.

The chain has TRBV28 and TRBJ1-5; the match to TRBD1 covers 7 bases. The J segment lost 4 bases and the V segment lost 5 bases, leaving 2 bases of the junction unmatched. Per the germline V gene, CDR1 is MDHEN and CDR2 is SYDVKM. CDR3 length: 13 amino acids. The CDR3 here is CASSVQGNQPQHF. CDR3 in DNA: TGTGCCAGCAGTGTACAGGGGAATCAGCCCCAGCATTTT.

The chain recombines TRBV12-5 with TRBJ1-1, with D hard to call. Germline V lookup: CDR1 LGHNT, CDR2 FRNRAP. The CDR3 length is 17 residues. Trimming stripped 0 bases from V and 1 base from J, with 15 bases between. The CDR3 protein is CASGLVLAGLSNTEAFF. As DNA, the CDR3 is TGTGCTAGTGGTTTGGTATTGGCAGGCCTATCGAACACTGAAGCTTTCTTT.

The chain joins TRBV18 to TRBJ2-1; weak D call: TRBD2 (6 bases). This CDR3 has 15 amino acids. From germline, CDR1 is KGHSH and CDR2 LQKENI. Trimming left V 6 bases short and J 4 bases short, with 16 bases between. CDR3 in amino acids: CASSKGGTDYNEQFF. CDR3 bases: TGTGCCAGCTCTAAAGGCGGGACGGATTACAATGAGCAGTTCTTC. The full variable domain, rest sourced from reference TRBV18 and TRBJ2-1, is NAGVMQNPRHLVRRRGQEARLRCSPMKGHSHVYWYRQLPEEGLKFMVYLQKENIIDESGMPKERFSAEFPKEGPSILRIQQVVRGDSAAYFCASSKGGTDYNEQFFGPGTRLTVL.

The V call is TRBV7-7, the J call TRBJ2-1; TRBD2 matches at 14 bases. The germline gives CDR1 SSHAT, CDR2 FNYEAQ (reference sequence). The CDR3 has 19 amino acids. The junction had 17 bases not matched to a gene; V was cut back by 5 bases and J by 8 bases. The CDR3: CASSLRLAGGPASPYEQFF. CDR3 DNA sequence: TGTGCCAGCAGCCTAAGACTAGCGGGAGGGCCGGCGTCGCCCTATGAGCAGTTCTTC.

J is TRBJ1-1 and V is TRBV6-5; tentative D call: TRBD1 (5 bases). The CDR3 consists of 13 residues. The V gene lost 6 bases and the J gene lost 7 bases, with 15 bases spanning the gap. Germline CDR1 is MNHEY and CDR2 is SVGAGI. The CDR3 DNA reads TGTGCCAGCAGGGGGGGAGGCCCTAGTGAAGCTTTCTTT. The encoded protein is CASRGGGPSEAFF.